This T cell receptor beta chain was observed in a study of CD8+ T cells in alopecia areata. Whole-study context: Female C3H/HeJ recipients aged roughly 7-10 weeks got skin from C3H/HeJ graft donors aged roughly 6-13 months that had spontaneous alopecia. Broader study findings: For lesional scalp, especially alopecia totalis/universalis, clonality was higher than in normal scalp.

There are 15 residues in the CDR3. The germline V and J ends were trimmed by 1 base and 1 base, with 7 bases remaining between them. Germline assignment: CDR1 NSQYPW and CDR2 LRSPGD (reference sequence). Combined cutaneous lymph node cells underwent sorting by CD4, CD8alpha, NKG2D, NKG2ACE and additional markers. This clone was seen more than once but under ten times. Antigen specificity is unknown. Gene and germline names: mouse. The read stops 4 residues short of the end of the CDR3; the missing end is completed from the germline J gene. Other DNA variants within this sample encode the same CDR3. Sequencing used cDNA as its template, made by extracting RNA and reverse transcribing it. Clones were read by immunoSEQ multiplex PCR, and TCRdb kept only the in-frame ones, dropping some. The sample was found to contain 200,000 to 300,000 clones, and every one recurs.

V is TRBV1 and J is TRBJ2-2, with D unresolved. The clonotype originates from a C3H/HeJ mouse with alopecia areata. MHC haplotype: H2-k. The sample taken for sequencing was CD4+ T cells sorted from a lymph node. CDR3 residues: CTCSAVQKNTGQLYF. The covered CDR3 bases are TGCACCTGCAGTGCAGTACAGAAAAACACCGGG.